This T cell receptor (beta chain) emerged from a study of cytomegalovirus exposure and HLA in healthy donors. Study results and limitations: With later analysis, a missense DCLRE1C variant became linked to TCR beta V- and J-gene trimming. Based on reports, TCR beta sequences accurately predicted HLA-A and HLA-B alleles for most subjects.

Regarding this clone: Its specificity is not known.

60 Vbeta and 13 Jbeta primers were used in PCR. TCRdb's table, derived via immunoSEQ multiplex PCR, lists solely in-frame clones and lacks some. The data show around 180,000 clones, with 80% to 85% seen just once and approximately 0.99% held by the top ten. Per the germline V gene, CDR1 is MGHRA and CDR2 is YSYEKL. V lost 1 base to trimming and J lost 6 bases; unmatched junction nucleotides: 5. The CDR3 is made up of 15 amino acids. The chain joins TRBV4-1 to TRBJ2-1; 8 bases align to TRBD2. The specimen was PBMCs. This receptor was identified in a woman aged 40-49 years in good health and CMV-seronegative. CDR3 DNA: TGCGCCAGCAGCCAAGGGGTAGCGGGATCCAATGAGCAGTTCTTC. Protein product: CASSQGVAGSNEQFF.